The source of this TCR beta chain is a study of T cell responses to AZD1222 COVID-19 vaccine. The data were produced by immunoSEQ multiplex PCR, yet TCRdb's version contains in-frame clones alone and is incomplete. The sample records 90,000 to 120,000 clones, about 85% being singletons. The CDR3 contains 15 residues. CDR1 and CDR2 from the germline V gene are SGHAT and FQNNGV. V was cut by 6 bases and J by 5 bases, with 19 bases left in between. The rearrangement links TRBV11-2 to TRBJ1-1, with a tentative D call TRBD1 (6 bases). The sequencing here drew on peripheral blood, taken 28 days after the second AZD1222 dose. The receptor was derived from an adult who received the AZD1222 COVID-19 vaccine. CDR3 DNA: TGTGCCAGCAGGGGATACAAACAGGGTGAGACTGAAGCTTTCTTT. Amino acids: CASRGYKQGETEAFF.